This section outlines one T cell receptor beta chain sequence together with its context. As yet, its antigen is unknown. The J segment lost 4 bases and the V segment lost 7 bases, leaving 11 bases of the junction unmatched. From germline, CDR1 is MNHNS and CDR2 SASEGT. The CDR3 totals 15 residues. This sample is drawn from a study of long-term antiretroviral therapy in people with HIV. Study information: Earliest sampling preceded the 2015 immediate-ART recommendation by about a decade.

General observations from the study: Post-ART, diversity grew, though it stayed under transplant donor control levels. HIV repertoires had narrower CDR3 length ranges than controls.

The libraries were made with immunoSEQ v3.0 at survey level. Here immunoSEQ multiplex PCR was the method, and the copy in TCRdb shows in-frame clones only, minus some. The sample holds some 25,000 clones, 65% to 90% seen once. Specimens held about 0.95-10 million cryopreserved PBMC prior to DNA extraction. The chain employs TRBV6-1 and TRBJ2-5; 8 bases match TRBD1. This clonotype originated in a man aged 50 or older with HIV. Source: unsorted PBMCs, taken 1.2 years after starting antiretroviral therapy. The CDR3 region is CASTRGQGAGETQYF. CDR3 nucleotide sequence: TGTGCCAGCACCAGAGGGCAGGGGGCGGGAGAGACCCAGTACTTC.